These 26 T cell receptor beta chains were sequenced from one sample in a study of T cell responses to AZD1222 COVID-19 vaccine. Sequenced by immunoSEQ multiplex PCR; TCRdb stores in-frame clones only, minus some. The sample has approximately 100,000 clones, about 92% seen once. The material sequenced was peripheral blood, taken on day 0 of AZD1222 vaccination. Receptors originate from an adult in good health.

The chain couples TRBV10-3 to TRBJ1-2; D unclear. This CDR3 contains 17 residues. The ends were cut back, 3 bases at V and 2 bases at J, with 19 bases in the middle. Per germline, CDR1 ENHRY and CDR2 SYGVKD. The CDR3 spells CAISDSQSLGLNYGYTF. As DNA, the CDR3 is TGTGCCATCAGTGACTCACAGAGTTTGGGCCTCAACTATGGCTACACCTTC.

This chain links TRBV29-1 with TRBJ2-5, with TRBD2 identical over 7 bases. The CDR3 length is 14 residues. The germline gives CDR1 SQVTM, CDR2 ANQGSEA. V trimming: 4 bases; J trimming: 2 bases; junction bases outside the gene matches: 7. The CDR3 region is CSVGGPSGQETQYF. The DNA for the CDR3 is TGCAGCGTTGGGGGACCTAGCGGACAAGAGACCCAGTACTTC.

This rearrangement joins TRBV19 to TRBJ2-2; 9 positions match TRBD1. J lost 7 bases, V lost 4 bases, and 7 bases had no gene match. The germline V gene has CDR1 LNHDA and CDR2 SQIVND (reference sequence). CDR3 size: 15 residues. The CDR3 spells CASSRDRVWNGELFF. In nucleotides, the CDR3 is TGTGCCAGTAGTAGGGACAGGGTTTGGAACGGGGAGCTGTTTTTT. The full variable domain, in which reference TRBV19 and TRBJ2-2 provide the parts outside the CDR3, is DGGITQSPKYLFRKEGQNVTLSCEQNLNHDAMYWYRQDPGQGLRLIYYSQIVNDFQKGDIAEGYSVSREKKESFPLTVTSAQKNPTAFYLCASSRDRVWNGELFFGEGSRLTVL.

The J gene is TRBJ1-2, the V gene TRBV27, with D unresolved. The CDR3 is 15 amino acids. Trimming removed 5 bases from V and 4 bases from J, with 17 bases in between. The germline V gene has CDR1 MNHEY and CDR2 SMNVEV (reference sequence). The CDR3 sequence: CASSPYSDGGYGYTF. DNA of the CDR3: TGTGCCAGCAGTCCCTACAGTGATGGAGGCTATGGCTACACCTTC.

The gene calls are TRBV20-1 and TRBJ1-6; TRBD1 might be the D (5 bases). CDR3 length: 14 residues. V gave up 3 bases and J gave up 9 bases, with 15 bases separating them. The V gene's germline CDR1 is DFQATT and CDR2 SNEGSKA (reference sequence). This chain's CDR3 is CSASRGQVGSPLHF. The CDR3 DNA follows: TGCAGTGCTAGTCGGGGCCAGGTCGGTTCACCCCTCCACTTT.

The chain links TRBV3-1 (or the pseudogene TRBV3-2) to TRBJ1-2, with D possibly being TRBD1 (5 bases). The CDR3 is 17 amino acids. Trimming shortened V by 1 base and J by 4 bases, and 19 bases separated the two germline ends. The germline V gene has CDR1 LGHDT and CDR2 YNNKEL (reference sequence). For the CDR3, the DNA is TGTGCCAGCAGCCAAGGACCCGCGGGGGGGTTGGGCTATGGCTACACCTTC. This encodes CASSQGPAGGLGYGYTF.

The chain carries TRBV2 and TRBJ1-4; D is unclear. This CDR3 spans 17 amino acids. The germline CDR1 and CDR2 sequences are SNHLY and FYNNEI. The V end lost 6 bases, the J end lost 0 bases, and 17 bases lay between the germline ends. The CDR3 is CASRAGVSSATNEKLFF. CDR3 DNA: TGTGCCAGCAGGGCTGGGGTGTCGTCTGCAACTAATGAAAAACTGTTTTTT.

The chain recombines TRBV20-1 with TRBJ2-7, with 9 nucleotides matching TRBD2. CDR1 is DFQATT, CDR2 SNEGSKA, per germline (reference sequence). This CDR3 comprises 15 residues. The ends lost 3 bases at V and 6 bases at J; junction bases unmatched: 12. Here the CDR3 DNA reads TGCAGTGCTAGTCCCACTACCCGGACTAGCGTCGAGCAGTACTTC. Translation gives CSASPTTRTSVEQYF.

This clone was recorded only once. The chain carries TRBV4-2 and TRBJ1-4, with a tentative D call TRBD1 (5 bases). Germline V CDR1 and CDR2: LGHNA, YNFKEQ. V was shortened by 4 bases and J by 5 bases, with 17 bases between the two germline ends. This CDR3 has 16 amino acids. CDR3 region: CASSPGLQWKNEKLFF. The CDR3 DNA follows: TGTGCCAGCAGCCCGGGACTACAATGGAAAAATGAAAAACTGTTTTTT.

The V call is TRBV6-4, the J call TRBJ1-2; D may be TRBD1 (5 bases). The CDR3 runs 14 residues. Trimming pared 3 bases from V and 0 bases from J, leaving 8 bases between. Germline CDR1 is MRHNA and CDR2 is SNTAGT. Here the CDR3 DNA reads TGTGCCAGCAGTGAAGTGGGGGCTAACTATGGCTACACCTTC. It specifies CASSEVGANYGYTF.

The chain employs TRBV19 and TRBJ1-1, with D maybe TRBD1 (5 bases). Germline values: CDR1 LNHDA, CDR2 SQIVND (reference sequence). This CDR3 has 15 amino acids. Trimming removed 2 bases at V and 5 bases at J, with 15 bases between. The CDR3 loop is CASSISGGGRTEAFF. The CDR3 bases are TGTGCCAGTAGTATAAGTGGCGGGGGAAGGACTGAAGCTTTCTTT.

This clone was observed once. The rearrangement uses TRBV27 and TRBJ1-5, with D perhaps matching TRBD1 (6 bases). Germline V gene sequence: CDR1 MNHEY, CDR2 SMNVEV (reference sequence). This CDR3 has 14 residues. Trimming cost V 2 bases and J 6 bases, with 11 bases left between them. Here the CDR3 reads CASSLHRAIQPQHF. In nucleotides, the CDR3 is TGTGCCAGCAGTTTACACAGGGCGATTCAGCCCCAGCATTTT.

The chain is built from TRBV24-1 and TRBJ2-2; TRBD2 is a possible D gene (6 bases). Germline CDR1 and CDR2: KGHDR and SFDVKD. V dropped 10 bases and J dropped 6 bases, with 8 bases sitting between them. CDR3 length equals 11 residues. CDR3 nucleotides: TGTGCCACTGGGGAGGCCGGGGAGCTGTTTTTT. Residues: CATGEAGELFF.

This chain uses TRBV6-6 with TRBJ1-5; D is unclear. The CDR3 contains 13 residues. V dropped 7 bases and J dropped 2 bases, with 9 bases sitting between them. The germline V gene encodes CDR1 MNHNY and CDR2 SVGAGI (reference sequence). The CDR3 coding sequence is TGTGCCAGCATATCTCAGGGCAATCAGCCCCAGCATTTT. As protein: CASISQGNQPQHF.

The rearrangement joins TRBV4-1 to TRBJ2-3; 13 nucleotides align to TRBD2. With 4 bases clipped from V and 13 bases from J, the junction kept 14 bases outside the gene matches. The CDR3 loop spans 16 amino acids. Per germline, CDR1 MGHRA and CDR2 YSYEKL. CDR3 in amino acids: CASSRVLAGGLEVKYF. DNA for the CDR3: TGCGCCAGCAGCCGAGTACTAGCGGGGGGGCTAGAGGTTAAGTATTTT.

The V and J genes are TRBV18 and TRBJ2-7; tentative D call: TRBD1 (5 bases). Deletions cut 5 bases from V and 3 bases from J, with 8 bases between. The CDR3 is 12 amino acids. Germline lookup yields CDR1 KGHSH and CDR2 LQKENI. CDR3 protein: CASSSQVYEQYF. CDR3 DNA sequence: TGTGCCAGCTCATCACAGGTCTACGAGCAGTACTTC.

This chain links TRBV19 with TRBJ2-1, with 12 bases matching TRBD2. The CDR3 has 16 residues. Germline-derived CDR1 and CDR2 are LNHDA and SQIVND (reference sequence). The ends lost 0 bases at V and 9 bases at J; junction bases unmatched: 6. The CDR3 DNA is TGTGCCAGTAGTATAGAAGGAACTAGCGGGGGGCGTGAGCAGTTCTTC. It codes for CASSIEGTSGGREQFF.

This clone was detected a few times. The chain couples TRBV9 to TRBJ1-5; D gene ambiguous. Trimming removed 3 bases at V and 3 bases at J, with 13 bases between. The CDR3 totals 15 residues. CDR1 is SGDLS and CDR2 is YYNGEE in the germline V gene. The CDR3 DNA reads as TGTGCCAGCAGCGCTAGTGGCCAGCTCAATCAGCCCCAGCATTTT. Translating it yields CASSASGQLNQPQHF.

This clone appeared a single time. The CDR3, as DNA: TGCAGCGTTGATAACGGGGGCTACAACTATGGCTACACCTTC. Translation: CSVDNGGYNYGYTF. The gene calls are TRBV29-1 and TRBJ1-2, with D maybe TRBD1 (6 bases). V was clipped by 3 bases and J by 2 bases, with 13 bases between them. The CDR3 loop spans 14 amino acids. CDR1 and CDR2 (germline): SQVTM, ANQGSEA.

The chain links TRBV6-6 to TRBJ2-1, with 9 bases fitting TRBD2. Looked up from germline, CDR1 is MNHNY and CDR2 is SVGAGI (reference sequence). With 5 bases clipped from V and 10 bases from J, the junction kept 15 bases outside the gene matches. The CDR3 covers 16 residues. CDR3 region: CASSAAWAGGPEEQFF. The CDR3 bases are TGTGCCAGCAGTGCCGCGTGGGCGGGGGGGCCAGAAGAGCAGTTCTTC.

The J gene is TRBJ1-5, the V gene TRBV28, with D tentatively TRBD1 (6 bases). Per the germline V gene, CDR1 is MDHEN and CDR2 is SYDVKM. V gave up 6 bases and J gave up 1 base, with 13 bases separating them. There are 15 residues in the CDR3. CDR3 coding DNA: TGTGCCAGCAGCCCATGGACAGCAAGCAATCAGCCCCAGCATTTT. This gives the protein CASSPWTASNQPQHF.

The V and J genes are TRBV5-4 and TRBJ2-7; no definite D call. V was trimmed by 2 bases and J by 5 bases, leaving 8 bases between them. The CDR3 sequence is 12 residues long. The V gene's germline CDR1 is SGHNT and CDR2 YYREEE (reference sequence). CDR3 amino acids: CASSFSFHEQYF. Written as DNA, the CDR3 is TGTGCCAGCAGCTTCAGTTTCCACGAGCAGTACTTC. Combining the CDR3 with reference TRBV5-4 and TRBJ2-7 gives the whole variable domain ETGVTQSPTHLIKTRGQQVTLRCSSQSGHNTVSWYQQALGQGPQFIFQYYREEENGRGNFPPRFSGLQFPNYSSELNVNALELDDSALYLCASSFSFHEQYFGPGTRLTVT.

V is TRBV2 and J is TRBJ2-3; D possibly corresponds to TRBD2 (5 bases). The CDR3 is made up of 11 amino acids. Germline CDR1 is SNHLY and CDR2 is FYNNEI. Trimming pared 6 bases from V and 6 bases from J, leaving 7 bases between. CDR3 coding DNA: TGTGCCAGCAGATGGGAGGATACGCAGTATTTT. This gives the protein CASRWEDTQYF.

The J gene is TRBJ1-2, the V gene TRBV28; D perhaps matches TRBD1 (5 bases). This CDR3 is 11 amino acids long. Germline CDR1 and CDR2: MDHEN and SYDVKM. Trimming removed 7 bases at V and 6 bases at J, with 9 bases between. Here the CDR3 DNA reads TGTGCCAGCATGCAGGGAGATGGCTACACCTTC. This codes for CASMQGDGYTF.

This clone was detected ten times or more. This chain joins TRBV15 and TRBJ2-7; 9 bases match TRBD1. The trim removed 8 bases at V and 5 bases at J, leaving 13 bases unmatched. Germline-derived CDR1 and CDR2 are LNHNV and YYDKDF (reference sequence). This CDR3 is 15 amino acids long. Written as DNA, the CDR3 is TGTGCCACCGGAGGGGACAGGGAACCCCCCAACGAGCAGTACTTC. Its translation: CATGGDREPPNEQYF.

This clone was seen a few times. This rearrangement joins TRBV7-6 to TRBJ2-7, with D unclear. CDR1 and CDR2 (germline): SGHVS, FNYEAQ. The CDR3 spans 15 residues. V lost 1 base and J 1 base, leaving 11 bases between the germline ends. The CDR3 sequence: CASSLESGFSYEQYF. The CDR3 bases are TGTGCCAGCAGCTTAGAATCAGGATTTTCCTACGAGCAGTACTTC.